The entry below describes one T cell receptor beta chain. These data originate in a study of Ad26.COV2.S vaccination and SARS-CoV-2 variants. Whole-study context: Doses of Ad26.COV2.S were injected into muscle once or twice, 56 days apart.

Generated by immunoSEQ multiplex PCR, the TCRdb table keeps only in-frame clones and is missing some. The repertoire has 350,000 to 550,000 clones, 89% of them found once; the top ten carry just over 2.5%. This CDR3 contains 15 residues. The junction had 7 bases not matched to a gene; V was cut back by 4 bases and J by 5 bases. Per the germline V gene, CDR1 is MNHEY and CDR2 is SVGAGI. Treatment denoted: some 19 received Ad26.COV2.S at low or high dose, single or two shots; about 5 received placebo; per-sample allocation not given. Sample collection was performed on day 63 after the first vaccine or placebo injection.

The chain employs TRBV6-5 and TRBJ2-3, with 9 bases fitting TRBD1. This clonotype originated in a person aged 18-65 years who received the Ad26.COV2.S COVID-19 vaccine or a placebo. Specimen: peripheral blood, collected in a trial of Ad26.COV2.S vaccine versus placebo. DNA for the CDR3: TGTGCCAGCAGTTTTACAGGGGGCTCGGTAGATACGCAGTATTTT. Residues: CASSFTGGSVDTQYF.